This entry features one T cell receptor (beta chain) sequence. Antigen specificity is unknown. This record belongs to a study of shared clonotypes between healthy human individuals. Findings and limits, study-wide: Exclusively blood specimens were collected; tissue repertoires likely differ. Shared across several donors were roughly 5.3% of the naive CD4 clonotypes.

TCRdb's table, derived via immunoSEQ multiplex PCR, lists solely in-frame clones and lacks some. The sample includes just over 2,000,000 clones, 95% of them seen just once. Donors were Caucasian adults residing in Nashville, Tennessee, USA. Germline CDR1 and CDR2: SGHKS and YYEKEE (reference sequence). Trimming took off 4 bases at V and 4 bases at J, with 9 bases between the two ends. This CDR3 has 12 residues. The TCR was taken from a man aged 18 to 29 in good health. The rearrangement joins TRBV5-5 to TRBJ2-7; maybe TRBD2 (5 bases). Input material: naive CD4+ T cells sorted from blood. The subset here: CD45RA+ positively selected. This CDR3 is CASSPDWYEQYF. The CDR3 coding sequence is TGTGCCAGCAGCCCGGACTGGTACGAGCAGTACTTC.